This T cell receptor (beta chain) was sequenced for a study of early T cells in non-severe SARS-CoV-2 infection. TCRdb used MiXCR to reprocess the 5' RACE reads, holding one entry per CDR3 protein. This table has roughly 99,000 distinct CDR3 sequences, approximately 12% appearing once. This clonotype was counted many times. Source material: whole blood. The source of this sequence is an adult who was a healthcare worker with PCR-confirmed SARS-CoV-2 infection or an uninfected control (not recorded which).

The CDR3 DNA sequence: TGTGCCAGCAGTGCCCAGCTTAAAGAGACCCAGTACTTC. It encodes CASSAQLKETQYF. This chain uses TRBV28 with TRBJ2-5; D call uncertain. The CDR3 consists of 13 residues. Trimming removed 5 bases from V and 3 bases from J, with 10 bases in between. Germline CDR1 reads MDHEN; CDR2 reads SYDVKM.